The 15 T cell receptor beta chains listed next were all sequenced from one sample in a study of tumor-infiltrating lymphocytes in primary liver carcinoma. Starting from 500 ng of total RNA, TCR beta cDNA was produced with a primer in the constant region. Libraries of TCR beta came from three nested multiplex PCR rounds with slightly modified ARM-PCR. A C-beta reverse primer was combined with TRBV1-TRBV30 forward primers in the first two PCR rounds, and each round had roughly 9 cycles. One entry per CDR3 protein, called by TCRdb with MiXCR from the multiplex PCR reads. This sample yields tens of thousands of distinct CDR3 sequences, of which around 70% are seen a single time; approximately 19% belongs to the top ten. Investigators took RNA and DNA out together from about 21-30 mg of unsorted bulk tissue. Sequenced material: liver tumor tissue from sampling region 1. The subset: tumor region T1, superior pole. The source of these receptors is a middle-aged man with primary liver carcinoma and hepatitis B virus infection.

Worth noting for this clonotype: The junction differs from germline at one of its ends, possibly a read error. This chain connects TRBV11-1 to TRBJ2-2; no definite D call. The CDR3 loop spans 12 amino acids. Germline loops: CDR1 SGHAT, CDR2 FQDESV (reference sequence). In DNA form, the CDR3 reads TGTGCCAGCTGCTCGAACATCGGGGAGCTGTTTTTT. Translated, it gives CASCSNIGELFF.

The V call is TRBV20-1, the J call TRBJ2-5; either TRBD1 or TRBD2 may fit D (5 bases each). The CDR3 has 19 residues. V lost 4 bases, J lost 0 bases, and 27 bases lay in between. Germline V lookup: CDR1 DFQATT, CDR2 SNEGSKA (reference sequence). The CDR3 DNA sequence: TGCAGTGCTACTGCCCAATTCGGATTCCCGGGGACGTACCAAGAGACCCAGTACTTC. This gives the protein CSATAQFGFPGTYQETQYF.

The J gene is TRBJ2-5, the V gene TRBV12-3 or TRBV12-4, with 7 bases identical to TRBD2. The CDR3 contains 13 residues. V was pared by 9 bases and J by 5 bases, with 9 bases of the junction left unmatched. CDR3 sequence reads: CASHWEGEETQYF. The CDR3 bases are TGTGCCAGTCACTGGGAGGGAGAGGAGACCCAGTACTTC.

CDR3 sequence (DNA): TGTGGCAGTCCGAGTCCCTACGGGGATCAGCCCCAGCATTTT. Residues: CGSPSPYGDQPQHF. J is TRBJ1-5 and V is TRBV6-1; D unclear. The CDR3 has 14 residues. Germline CDR1 reads MNHNS; CDR2 reads SASEGT.

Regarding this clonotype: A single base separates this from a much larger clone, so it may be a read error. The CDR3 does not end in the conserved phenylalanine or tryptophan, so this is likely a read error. CDR3 coding DNA: TGTGCCAGCAGCCGGGACAGTTATAATTCACCCCTCCACGTT. Translated, it gives CASSRDSYNSPLHV. The rearrangement links TRBV7-9 to TRBJ1-6; 7 nucleotides align to TRBD1. V trimming: 5 bases; J trimming: 4 bases; junction bases outside the gene matches: 2. The CDR3 runs 14 residues. Per germline, CDR1 SEHNR and CDR2 FQNEAQ (reference sequence).

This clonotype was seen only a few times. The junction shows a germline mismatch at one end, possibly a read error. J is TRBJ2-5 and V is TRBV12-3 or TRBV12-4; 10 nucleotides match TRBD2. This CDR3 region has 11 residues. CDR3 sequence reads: CANSSGTSAFF. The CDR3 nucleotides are TGTGCCAATAGTTCGGGGACTAGCGCCTTCTTC.

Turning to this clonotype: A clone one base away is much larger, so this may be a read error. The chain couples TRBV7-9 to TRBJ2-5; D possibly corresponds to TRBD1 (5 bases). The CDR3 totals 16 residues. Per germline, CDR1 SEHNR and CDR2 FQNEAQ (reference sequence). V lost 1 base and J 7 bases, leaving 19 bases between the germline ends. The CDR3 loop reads CASSLGMAGSLGTQYF. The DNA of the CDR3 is TGTGCCAGCAGCTTAGGAATGGCAGGGTCGCTGGGGACCCAGTACTTC.

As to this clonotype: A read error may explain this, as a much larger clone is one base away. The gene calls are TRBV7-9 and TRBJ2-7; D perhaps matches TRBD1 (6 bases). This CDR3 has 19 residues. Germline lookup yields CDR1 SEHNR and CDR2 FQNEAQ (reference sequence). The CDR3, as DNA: TGTGCCAACAGCTCCCCGGGACACCCAAAGACCAGCGGAGGTTACGAGCAGTACTTC. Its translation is CANSSPGHPKTSGGYEQYF.

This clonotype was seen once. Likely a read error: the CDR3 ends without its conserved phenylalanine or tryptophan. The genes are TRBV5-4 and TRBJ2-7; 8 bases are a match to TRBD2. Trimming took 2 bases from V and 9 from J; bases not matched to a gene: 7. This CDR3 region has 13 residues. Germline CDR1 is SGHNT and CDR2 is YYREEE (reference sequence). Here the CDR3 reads CASSLGTSRVQYL. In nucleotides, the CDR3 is TGTGCCAGCAGCTTAGGGACTAGTCGTGTGCAGTACTTG.

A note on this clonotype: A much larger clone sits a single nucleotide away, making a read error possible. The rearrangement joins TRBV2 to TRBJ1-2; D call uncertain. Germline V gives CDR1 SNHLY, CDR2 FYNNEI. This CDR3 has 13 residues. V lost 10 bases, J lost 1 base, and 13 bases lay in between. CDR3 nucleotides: TGTGCCACCAAAGAGGGCATTAACTATGGCTACACCTTC. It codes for CATKEGINYGYTF.

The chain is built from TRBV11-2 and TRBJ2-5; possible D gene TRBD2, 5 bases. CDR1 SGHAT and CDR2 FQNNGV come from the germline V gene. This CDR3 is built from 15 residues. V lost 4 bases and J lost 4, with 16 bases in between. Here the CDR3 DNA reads TGTGCCAGCAGCTCCGGAACTAGTGGGAGAGAGACCCAGTACTTC. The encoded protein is CASSSGTSGRETQYF.

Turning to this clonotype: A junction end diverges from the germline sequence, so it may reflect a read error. In nucleotides, the CDR3 is TGTGCCAGCAGTTTAAGAATAGGGGGCGAGTCTGAGCAGTATTTC. Translated, it gives CASSLRIGGESEQYF. The V gene is TRBV12-3 or TRBV12-4, the J gene TRBJ2-7; 7 bases are shared with TRBD1. The CDR3 runs 15 residues.

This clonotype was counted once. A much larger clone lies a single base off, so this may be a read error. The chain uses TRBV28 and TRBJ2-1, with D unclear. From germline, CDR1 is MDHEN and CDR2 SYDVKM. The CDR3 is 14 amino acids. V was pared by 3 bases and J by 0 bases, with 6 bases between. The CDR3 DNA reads TGTGCCAGCAGTTTCATAAACTCCTACAATGAGCAGTTCTTC. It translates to CASSFINSYNEQFF.

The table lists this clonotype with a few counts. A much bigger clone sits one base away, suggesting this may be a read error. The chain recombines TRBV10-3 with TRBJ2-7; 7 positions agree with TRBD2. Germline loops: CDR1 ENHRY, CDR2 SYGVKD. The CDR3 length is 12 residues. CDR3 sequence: CVISGGSYEQYF. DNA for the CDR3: TGTGTCATCTCGGGGGGCTCCTACGAGCAGTACTTC.

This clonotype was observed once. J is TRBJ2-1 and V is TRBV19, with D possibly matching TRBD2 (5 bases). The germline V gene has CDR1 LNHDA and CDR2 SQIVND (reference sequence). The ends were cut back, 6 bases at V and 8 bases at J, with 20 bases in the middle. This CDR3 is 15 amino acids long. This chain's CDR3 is CASRRAGEAVDEQFF. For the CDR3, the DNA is TGTGCCAGTAGGCGGGCAGGCGAGGCCGTCGATGAGCAGTTCTTC. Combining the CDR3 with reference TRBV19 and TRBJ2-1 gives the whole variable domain DGGITQSPKYLFRKEGQNVTLSCEQNLNHDAMYWYRQDPGQGLRLIYYSQIVNDFQKGDIAEGYSVSREKKESFPLTVTSAQKNPTAFYLCASRRAGEAVDEQFFGPGTRLTVL.